This TCR beta chain was captured by sequencing in a study of high-grade serous ovarian cancer treatment subgroups. A note on this clone: The target antigen is unknown.

Notes on the study in general: TCR relatedness rose with neoantigen level and trended with mutation load. Bulk tumor TCR sequencing gave no spatial information. Tumors within one patient showed repertoire similarity of 0.11 to 0.79.

The assay was immunoSEQ multiplex PCR, and TCRdb's table has in-frame clones only and misses some. Of about 11,000 clones detected, 83% appear once; the ten largest clones hold around 6.6%. The tumor samples were collected prior to definitive surgery or chemotherapy. J gave up 5 bases and V 3 bases, and 13 bases lay outside the gene matches. This CDR3 is built from 17 residues. CDR1 and CDR2 (germline): SGHRS, YFSETQ. The clonotype was recovered from a human donor with high-grade serous ovarian cancer. The sample was tumor tissue. The chain carries TRBV5-1 and TRBJ1-2; TRBD1 aligns across 10 bases. For the CDR3, the DNA is TGCGCCAGCAGCTCGCCGGGACAGGGGAGTGATGGGTATGGCTACACCTTC. Amino acid sequence: CASSSPGQGSDGYGYTF.